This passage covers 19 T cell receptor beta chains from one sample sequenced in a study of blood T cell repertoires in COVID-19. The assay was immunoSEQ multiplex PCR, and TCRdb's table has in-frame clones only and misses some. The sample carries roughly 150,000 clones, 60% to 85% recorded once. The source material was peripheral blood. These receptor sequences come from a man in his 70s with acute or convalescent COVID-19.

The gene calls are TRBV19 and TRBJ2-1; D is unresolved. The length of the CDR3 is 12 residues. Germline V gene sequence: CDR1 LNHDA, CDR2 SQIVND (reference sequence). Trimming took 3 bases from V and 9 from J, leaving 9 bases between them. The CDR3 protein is CASSMEDSEQFF. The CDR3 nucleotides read TGTGCCAGTAGTATGGAAGACTCTGAGCAGTTCTTC.

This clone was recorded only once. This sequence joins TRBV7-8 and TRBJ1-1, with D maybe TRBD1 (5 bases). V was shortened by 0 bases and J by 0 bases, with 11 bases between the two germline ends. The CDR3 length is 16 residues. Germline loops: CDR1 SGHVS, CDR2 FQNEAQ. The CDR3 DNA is TGTGCCAGCAGCTTAGCGGTCGGGGGGATGAACACTGAAGCTTTCTTT. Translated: CASSLAVGGMNTEAFF.

The CDR3 reads CASSKDRGPETQYF. CDR3 in DNA: TGTGCCAGCAGTAAGGACAGGGGCCCAGAGACCCAGTACTTC. V gene TRBV6-6 combines with J gene TRBJ2-5; 9 bases map to TRBD1. Trimming took 5 bases from V and 4 from J; bases not matched to a gene: 5. Germline CDR1 is MNHNY and CDR2 is SVGAGI (reference sequence). The CDR3 is made up of 14 amino acids.

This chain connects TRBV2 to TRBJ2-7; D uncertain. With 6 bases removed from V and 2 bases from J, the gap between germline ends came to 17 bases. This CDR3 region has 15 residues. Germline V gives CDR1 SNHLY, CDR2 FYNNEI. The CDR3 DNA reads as TGTGCCAGCAGGAAGAGGATTGGAGAACCCTACGAGCAGTACTTC. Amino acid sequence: CASRKRIGEPYEQYF.

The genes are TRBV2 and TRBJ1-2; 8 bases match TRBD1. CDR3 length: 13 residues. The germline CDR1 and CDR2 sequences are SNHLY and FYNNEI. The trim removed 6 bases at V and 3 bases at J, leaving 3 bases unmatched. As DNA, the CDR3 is TGTGCCAGCAGCAAGACAGGGGACTATGGCTACACCTTC. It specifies CASSKTGDYGYTF.

CDR3 sequence: CASSPGPAGHSNQPQHF. The CDR3 bases are TGTGCCAGCAGCCCGGGCCCGGCAGGGCATAGCAATCAGCCCCAGCATTTT. This chain connects TRBV7-9 to TRBJ1-5; tentatively, D is TRBD1 (5 bases). Germline-derived CDR1 and CDR2 are SEHNR and FQNEAQ (reference sequence). Trimming took off 5 bases at V and 0 bases at J, with 17 bases between the two ends. The CDR3 covers 17 residues.

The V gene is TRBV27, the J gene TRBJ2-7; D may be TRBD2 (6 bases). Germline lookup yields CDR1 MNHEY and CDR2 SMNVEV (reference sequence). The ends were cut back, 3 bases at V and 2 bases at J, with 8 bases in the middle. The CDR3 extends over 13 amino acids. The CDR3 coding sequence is TGTGCCAGCAGTTTGGGACTTGCCTACGAGCAGTACTTC. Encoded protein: CASSLGLAYEQYF.

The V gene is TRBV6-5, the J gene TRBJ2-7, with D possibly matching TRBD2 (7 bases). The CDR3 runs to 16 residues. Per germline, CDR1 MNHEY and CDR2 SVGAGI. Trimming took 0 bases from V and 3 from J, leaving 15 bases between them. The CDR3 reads CASSYSPAGAHYEQYF. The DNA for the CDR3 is TGTGCCAGCAGTTACTCGCCGGCGGGGGCCCACTACGAGCAGTACTTC.

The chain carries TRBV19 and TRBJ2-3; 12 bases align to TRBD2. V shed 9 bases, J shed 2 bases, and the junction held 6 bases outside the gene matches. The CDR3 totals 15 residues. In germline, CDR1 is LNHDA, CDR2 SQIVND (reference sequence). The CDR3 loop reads CASSTSGGHTDTQYF. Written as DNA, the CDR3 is TGTGCCAGCTCGACTAGCGGGGGACACACAGATACGCAGTATTTT. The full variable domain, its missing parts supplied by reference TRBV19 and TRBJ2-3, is DGGITQSPKYLFRKEGQNVTLSCEQNLNHDAMYWYRQDPGQGLRLIYYSQIVNDFQKGDIAEGYSVSREKKESFPLTVTSAQKNPTAFYLCASSTSGGHTDTQYFGPGTRLTVL.

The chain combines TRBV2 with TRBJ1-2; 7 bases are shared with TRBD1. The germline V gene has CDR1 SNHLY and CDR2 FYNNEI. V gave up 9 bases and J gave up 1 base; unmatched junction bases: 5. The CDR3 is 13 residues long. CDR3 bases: TGTGCCAGTCGGGACAGCTATAACTATGGCTACACCTTC. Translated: CASRDSYNYGYTF. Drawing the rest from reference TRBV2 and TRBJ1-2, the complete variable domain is EPEVTQTPSHQVTQMGQEVILRCVPISNHLYFYWYRQILGQKVEFLVSFYNNEISEKSEIFDDQFSVERPDGSNFTLKIRSTKLEDSAMYFCASRDSYNYGYTFGSGTRLTVV.

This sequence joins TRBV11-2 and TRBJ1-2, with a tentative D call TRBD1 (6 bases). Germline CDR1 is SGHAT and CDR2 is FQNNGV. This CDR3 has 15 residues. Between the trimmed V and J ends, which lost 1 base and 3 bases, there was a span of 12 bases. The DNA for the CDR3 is TGTGCCAGCAGCTTAGTAGCCCGACAGGACTATGGCTACACCTTC. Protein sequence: CASSLVARQDYGYTF.

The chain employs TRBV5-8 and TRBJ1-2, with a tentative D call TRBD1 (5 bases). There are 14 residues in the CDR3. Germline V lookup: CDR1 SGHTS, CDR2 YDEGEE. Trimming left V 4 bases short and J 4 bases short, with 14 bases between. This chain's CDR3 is CASSHTQGFYGYTF. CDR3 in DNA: TGTGCCAGCAGCCATACCCAGGGATTCTATGGCTACACCTTC.

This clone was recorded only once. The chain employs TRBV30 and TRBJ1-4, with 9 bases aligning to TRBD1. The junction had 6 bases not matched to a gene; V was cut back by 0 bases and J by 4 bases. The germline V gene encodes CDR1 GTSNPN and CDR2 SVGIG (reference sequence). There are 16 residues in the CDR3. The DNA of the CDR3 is TGTGCCTGGAGTGTGGGGGGGACAGGGATTAATGAAAAACTGTTTTTT. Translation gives CAWSVGGTGINEKLFF.

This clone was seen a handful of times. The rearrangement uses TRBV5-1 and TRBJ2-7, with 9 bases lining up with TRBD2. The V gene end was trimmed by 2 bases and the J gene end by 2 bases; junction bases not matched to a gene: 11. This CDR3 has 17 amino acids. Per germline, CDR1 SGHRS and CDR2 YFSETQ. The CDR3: CASSFLSGTSIPYEQYF. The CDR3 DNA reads TGCGCCAGCAGCTTCCTCTCCGGGACTAGCATACCCTACGAGCAGTACTTC.

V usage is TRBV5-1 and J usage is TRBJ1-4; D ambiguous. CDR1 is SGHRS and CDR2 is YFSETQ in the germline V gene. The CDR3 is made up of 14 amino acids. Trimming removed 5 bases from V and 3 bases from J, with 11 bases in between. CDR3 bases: TGCGCCAGCAGTTCCGGGAAGGCTAATGAAAAACTGTTTTTT. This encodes CASSSGKANEKLFF.

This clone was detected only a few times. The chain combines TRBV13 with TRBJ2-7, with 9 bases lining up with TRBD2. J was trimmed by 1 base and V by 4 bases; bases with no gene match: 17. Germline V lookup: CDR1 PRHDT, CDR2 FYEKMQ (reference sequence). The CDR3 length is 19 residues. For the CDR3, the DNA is TGTGCCAGCAGCTCCTTAGCGGGAGTAATGGGGTTCACGTCCTACGAGCAGTACTTC. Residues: CASSSLAGVMGFTSYEQYF.

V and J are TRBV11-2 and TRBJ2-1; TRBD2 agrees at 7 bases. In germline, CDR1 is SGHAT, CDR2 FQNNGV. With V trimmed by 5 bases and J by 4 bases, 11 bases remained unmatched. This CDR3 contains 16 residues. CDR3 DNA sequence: TGTGCCAGCAGCACTAGGACTAGTGGTGTGTACAATGAGCAGTTCTTC. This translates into CASSTRTSGVYNEQFF.

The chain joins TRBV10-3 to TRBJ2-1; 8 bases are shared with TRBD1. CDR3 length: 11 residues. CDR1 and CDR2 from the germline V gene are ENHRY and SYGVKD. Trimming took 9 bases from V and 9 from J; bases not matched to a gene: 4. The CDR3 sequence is CAIQGEGEQFF. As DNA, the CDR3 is TGTGCCATACAGGGGGAAGGTGAGCAGTTCTTC.

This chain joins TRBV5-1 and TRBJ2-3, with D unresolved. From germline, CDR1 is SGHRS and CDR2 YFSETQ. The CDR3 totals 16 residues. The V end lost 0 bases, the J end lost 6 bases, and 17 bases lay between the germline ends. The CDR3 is CASSLESLIPTDTQYF. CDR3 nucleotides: TGCGCCAGCAGCTTGGAGTCCCTAATCCCAACGGATACGCAGTATTTT.